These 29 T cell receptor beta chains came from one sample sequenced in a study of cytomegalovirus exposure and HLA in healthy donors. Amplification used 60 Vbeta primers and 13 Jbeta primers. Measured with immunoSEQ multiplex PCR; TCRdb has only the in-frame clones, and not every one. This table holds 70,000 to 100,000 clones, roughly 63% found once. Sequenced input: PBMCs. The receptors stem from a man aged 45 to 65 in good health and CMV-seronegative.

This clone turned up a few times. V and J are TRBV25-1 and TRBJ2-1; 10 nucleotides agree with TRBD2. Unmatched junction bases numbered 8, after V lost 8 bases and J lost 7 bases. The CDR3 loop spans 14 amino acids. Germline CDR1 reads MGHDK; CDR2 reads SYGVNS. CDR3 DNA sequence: TGTGCCAGCGGTCGAGGGACTAGCGCAAATGAGCAGTTCTTC. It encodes CASGRGTSANEQFF.

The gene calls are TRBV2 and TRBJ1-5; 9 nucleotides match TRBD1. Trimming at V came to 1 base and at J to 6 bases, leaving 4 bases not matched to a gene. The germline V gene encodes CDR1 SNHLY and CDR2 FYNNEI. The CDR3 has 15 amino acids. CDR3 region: CASSEETGGSQPQHF. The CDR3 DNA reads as TGTGCCAGCAGTGAAGAGACAGGGGGTAGTCAGCCCCAGCATTTT.

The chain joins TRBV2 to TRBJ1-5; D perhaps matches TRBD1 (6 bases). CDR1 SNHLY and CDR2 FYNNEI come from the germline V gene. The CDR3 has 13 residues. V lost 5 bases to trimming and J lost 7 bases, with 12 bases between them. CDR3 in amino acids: CASSQDRRQPQHF. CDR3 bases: TGTGCCAGCAGTCAGGACAGACGGCAGCCCCAGCATTTT.

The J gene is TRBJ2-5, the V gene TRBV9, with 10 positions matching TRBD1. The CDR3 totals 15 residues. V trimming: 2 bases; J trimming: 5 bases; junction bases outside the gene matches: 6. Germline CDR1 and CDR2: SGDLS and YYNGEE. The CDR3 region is CASSVGTGAGETQYF. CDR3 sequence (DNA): TGTGCCAGCAGCGTGGGGACAGGGGCAGGGGAGACCCAGTACTTC.

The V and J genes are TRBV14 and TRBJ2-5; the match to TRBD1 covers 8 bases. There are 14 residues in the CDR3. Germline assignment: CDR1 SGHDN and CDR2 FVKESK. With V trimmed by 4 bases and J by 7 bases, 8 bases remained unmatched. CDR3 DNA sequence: TGTGCCAGCAGCCTACACAGGGGGATTGGGACCCAGTACTTC. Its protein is CASSLHRGIGTQYF.

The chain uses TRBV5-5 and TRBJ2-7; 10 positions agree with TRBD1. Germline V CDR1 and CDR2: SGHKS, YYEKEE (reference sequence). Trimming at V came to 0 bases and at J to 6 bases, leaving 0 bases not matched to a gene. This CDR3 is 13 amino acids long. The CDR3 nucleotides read TGTGCCAGCAGCTTGGGGACAGGGGGCGAGCAGTACGTC. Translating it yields CASSLGTGGEQYV.

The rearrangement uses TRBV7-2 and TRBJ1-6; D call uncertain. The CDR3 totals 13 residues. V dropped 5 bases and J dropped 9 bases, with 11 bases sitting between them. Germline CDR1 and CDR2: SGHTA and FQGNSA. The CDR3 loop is CASSRGELSPLHF. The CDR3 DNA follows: TGTGCCAGCAGCCGCGGGGAGCTTTCACCCCTCCACTTT.

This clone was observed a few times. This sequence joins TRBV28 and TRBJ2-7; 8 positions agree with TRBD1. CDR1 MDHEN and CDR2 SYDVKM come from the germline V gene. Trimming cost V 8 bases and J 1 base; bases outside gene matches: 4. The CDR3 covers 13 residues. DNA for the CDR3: TGTGCCAGCGAGACAGGGGCGTCCTACGAGCAGTACTTC. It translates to CASETGASYEQYF.

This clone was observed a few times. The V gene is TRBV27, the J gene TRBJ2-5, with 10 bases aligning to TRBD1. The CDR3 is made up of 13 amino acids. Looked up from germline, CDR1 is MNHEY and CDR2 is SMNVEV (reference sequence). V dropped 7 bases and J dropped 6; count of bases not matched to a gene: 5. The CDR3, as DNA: TGTGCCAGCACTCCAGACAGGGGGCAGACCCAGTACTTC. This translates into CASTPDRGQTQYF.

Here the CDR3 DNA reads TGCGCCAGCAGCCATCGGACAGGGCGAGGGGGCACTGAAGCTTTCTTT. It translates to CASSHRTGRGGTEAFF. The rearrangement links TRBV4-3 to TRBJ1-1; 8 bases align to TRBD1. Germline V gene data show CDR1 as LGHNA and CDR2 as YSLEER. The CDR3 length is 16 residues. Germline trimming cut 3 bases from V and 4 bases from J; bases unmatched to any gene: 10.

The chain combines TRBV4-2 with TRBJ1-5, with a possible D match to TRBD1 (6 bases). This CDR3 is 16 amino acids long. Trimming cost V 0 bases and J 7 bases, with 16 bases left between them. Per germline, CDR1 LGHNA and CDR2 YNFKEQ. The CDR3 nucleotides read TGTGCCAGCAGCCAAGACGATACAGGGAGGGACCAGCCCCAGCATTTT. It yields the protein CASSQDDTGRDQPQHF.

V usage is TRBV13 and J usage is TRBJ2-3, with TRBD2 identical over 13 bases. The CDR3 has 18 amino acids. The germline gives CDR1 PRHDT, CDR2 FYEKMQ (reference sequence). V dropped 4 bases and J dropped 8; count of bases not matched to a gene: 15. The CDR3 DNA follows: TGTGCCAGCAGCTCCCAAAACACAAGACTAGCGGGGGGTGGTACGCAGTATTTT. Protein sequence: CASSSQNTRLAGGGTQYF.

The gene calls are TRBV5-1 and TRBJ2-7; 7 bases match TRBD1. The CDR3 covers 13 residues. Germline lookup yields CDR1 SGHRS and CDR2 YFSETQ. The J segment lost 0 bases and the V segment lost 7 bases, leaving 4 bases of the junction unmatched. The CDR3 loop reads CASQGDNSYEQYV. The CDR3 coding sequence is TGCGCCAGCCAGGGGGACAACTCCTACGAGCAGTACGTC.

Here the CDR3 DNA reads TGTGCCAGCAGCCAAGTTAGCGGGGGTTACGAGCAGTACTTC. Translating it yields CASSQVSGGYEQYF. The chain couples TRBV4-2 to TRBJ2-7, with TRBD2 identical over 9 bases. The CDR3 contains 14 residues. The V and J ends lost 1 base and 4 bases, in that order; junction bases with no gene match: 2. Germline lookup yields CDR1 LGHNA and CDR2 YNFKEQ.

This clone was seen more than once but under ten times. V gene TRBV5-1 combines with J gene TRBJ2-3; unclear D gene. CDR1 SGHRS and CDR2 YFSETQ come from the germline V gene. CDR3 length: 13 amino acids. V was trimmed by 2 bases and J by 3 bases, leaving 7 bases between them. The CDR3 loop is CASSFSGTDTQYF. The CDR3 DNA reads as TGCGCCAGCAGCTTTTCCGGGACAGATACGCAGTATTTT.

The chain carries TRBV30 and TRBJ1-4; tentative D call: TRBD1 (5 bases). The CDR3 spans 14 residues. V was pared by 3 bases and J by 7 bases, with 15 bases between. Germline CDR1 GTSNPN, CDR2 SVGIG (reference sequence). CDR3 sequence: CAWRRDSLAEKLFF. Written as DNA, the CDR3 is TGTGCCTGGAGGAGAGACAGCTTGGCTGAAAAACTGTTTTTT.

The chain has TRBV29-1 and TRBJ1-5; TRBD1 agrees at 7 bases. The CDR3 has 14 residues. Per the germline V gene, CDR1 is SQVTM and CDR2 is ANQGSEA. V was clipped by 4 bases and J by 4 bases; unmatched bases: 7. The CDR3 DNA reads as TGCAGCGTTGCCCCCGGACAGGAGAATCAGCCCCAGCATTTT. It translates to CSVAPGQENQPQHF. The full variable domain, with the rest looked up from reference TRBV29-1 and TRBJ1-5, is SAVISQKPSRDICQRGTSLTIQCQVDSQVTMMFWYRQQPGQSLTLIATANQGSEATYESGFVIDKFPISRPNLTFSTLTVSNMSPEDSSIYLCSVAPGQENQPQHFGDGTRLSIL.

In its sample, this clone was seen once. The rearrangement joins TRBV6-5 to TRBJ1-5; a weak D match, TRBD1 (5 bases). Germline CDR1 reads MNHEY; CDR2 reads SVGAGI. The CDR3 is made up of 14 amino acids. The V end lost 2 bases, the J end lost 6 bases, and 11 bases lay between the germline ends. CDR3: CASSYAQGGQPQHF. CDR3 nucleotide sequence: TGTGCCAGCAGTTACGCGCAGGGCGGTCAGCCCCAGCATTTT.

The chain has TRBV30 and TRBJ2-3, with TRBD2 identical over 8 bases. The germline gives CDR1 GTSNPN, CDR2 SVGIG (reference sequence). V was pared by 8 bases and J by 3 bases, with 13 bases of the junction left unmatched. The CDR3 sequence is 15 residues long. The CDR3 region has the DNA TGTGCCGTAGGGGAGGCGGGAGGACCGACAGATACGCAGTATTTT. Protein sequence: CAVGEAGGPTDTQYF.

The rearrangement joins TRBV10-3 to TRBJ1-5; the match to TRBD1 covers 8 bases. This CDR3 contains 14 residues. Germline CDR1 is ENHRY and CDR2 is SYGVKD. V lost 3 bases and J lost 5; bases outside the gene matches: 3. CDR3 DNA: TGTGCCATCAGTGAAGACAGGGGCTATCAGCCCCAGCATTTT. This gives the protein CAISEDRGYQPQHF.

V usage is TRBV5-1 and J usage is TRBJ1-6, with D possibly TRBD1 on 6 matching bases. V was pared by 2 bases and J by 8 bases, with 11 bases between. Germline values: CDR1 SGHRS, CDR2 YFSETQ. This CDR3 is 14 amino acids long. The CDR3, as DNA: TGCGCCAGCAGCTTAGGACAGTTAGATTCACCCCTCCACTTT. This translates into CASSLGQLDSPLHF.

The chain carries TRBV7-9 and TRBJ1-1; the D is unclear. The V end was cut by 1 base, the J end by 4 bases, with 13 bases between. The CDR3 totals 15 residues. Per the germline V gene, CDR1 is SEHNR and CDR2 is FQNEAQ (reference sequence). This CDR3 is CASSLETGSGTEAFF. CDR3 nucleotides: TGTGCCAGCAGCTTAGAAACCGGGTCCGGCACTGAAGCTTTCTTT.

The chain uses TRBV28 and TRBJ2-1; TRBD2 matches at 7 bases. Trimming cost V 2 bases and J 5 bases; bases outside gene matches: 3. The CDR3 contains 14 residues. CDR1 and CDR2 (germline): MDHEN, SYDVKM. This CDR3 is CASSLIGGDNEQFF. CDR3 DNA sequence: TGTGCCAGCAGTTTAATTGGGGGGGACAATGAGCAGTTCTTC.

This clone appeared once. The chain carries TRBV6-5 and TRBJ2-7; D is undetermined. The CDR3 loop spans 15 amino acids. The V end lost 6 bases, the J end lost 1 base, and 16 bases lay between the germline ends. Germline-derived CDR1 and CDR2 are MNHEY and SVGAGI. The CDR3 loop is CASRSAPSKSYEQYV. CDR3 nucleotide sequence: TGTGCCAGCAGGAGCGCCCCGAGTAAGTCCTACGAGCAGTACGTC.

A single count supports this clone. CDR3 loop: CASSQPPTGGGGELFF. Written as DNA, the CDR3 is TGCGCCAGCAGCCAACCACCGACAGGGGGAGGCGGGGAGCTGTTTTTT. J is TRBJ2-2 and V is TRBV4-3; 9 positions match TRBD1. Germline-derived CDR1 and CDR2 are LGHNA and YSLEER. After removal of 2 bases from V and 7 bases from J, the junction contained 8 bases not matched to a gene. CDR3 length: 16 residues.

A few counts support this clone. Here the CDR3 DNA reads TGTGCCAGCAGCTCTAATTCTCAGCCCCAGCATTTT. It translates to CASSSNSQPQHF. The V call is TRBV5-6, the J call TRBJ1-5; no clear D. The V end was cut by 3 bases, the J end by 6 bases, with 7 bases between. Germline values: CDR1 SGHDT, CDR2 YYEEEE. This CDR3 has 12 residues.

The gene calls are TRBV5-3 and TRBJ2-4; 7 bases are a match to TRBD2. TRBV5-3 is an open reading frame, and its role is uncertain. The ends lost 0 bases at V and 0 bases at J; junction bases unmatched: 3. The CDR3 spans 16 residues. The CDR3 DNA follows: TGTGCCAGAAGCTTGGCGGCTAGCGGAGCCAAAAACATTCAGTACTTC. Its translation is CARSLAASGAKNIQYF.

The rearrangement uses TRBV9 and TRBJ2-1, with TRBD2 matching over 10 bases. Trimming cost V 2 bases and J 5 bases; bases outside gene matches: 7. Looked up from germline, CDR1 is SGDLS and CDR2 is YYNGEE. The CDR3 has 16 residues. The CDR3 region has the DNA TGTGCCAGCAGCGTCAGCGGGGGGGAGTACGACAATGAGCAGTTCTTC. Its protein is CASSVSGGEYDNEQFF. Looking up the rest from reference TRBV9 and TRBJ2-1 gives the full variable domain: DSGVTQTPKHLITATGQRVTLRCSPRSGDLSVYWYQQSLDQGLQFLIQYYNGEERAKGNILERFSAQQFPDLHSELNLSSLELGDSALYFCASSVSGGEYDNEQFFGPGTRLTVL.

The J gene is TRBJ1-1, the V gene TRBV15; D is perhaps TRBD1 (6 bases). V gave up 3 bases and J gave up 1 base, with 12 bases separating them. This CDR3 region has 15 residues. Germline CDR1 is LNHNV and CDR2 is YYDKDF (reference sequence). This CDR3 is CATSRAGTSNTEAFF. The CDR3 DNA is TGTGCCACCAGCAGGGCCGGGACATCGAACACTGAAGCTTTCTTT. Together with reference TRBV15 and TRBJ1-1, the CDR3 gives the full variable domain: DAMVIQNPRYQVTQFGKPVTLSCSQTLNHNVMYWYQQKSSQAPKLLFHYYDKDFNNEADTPDNFQSRRPNTSFCFLDIRSPGLGDTAMYLCATSRAGTSNTEAFFGQGTRLTVV.